This passage covers 22 T cell receptor beta chains from one sample sequenced in a study of immune cell composition in non-small cell lung cancer. Normal lung sampling was at least 3 cm from the tumour, as distant as possible. Sequencing used immunoSEQ multiplex PCR; TCRdb keeps in-frame clones, though not all of them. This sample carries around 2,000 clones, over 70% of them seen once, and the ten largest clones take 12%. The sequencing sample was made of non-adjacent lung tissue. The origin of the receptors is a human donor with non-small cell lung cancer.

The gene calls are TRBV30 and TRBJ1-3; D is unresolved. The CDR3 runs 12 residues. The V end was cut by 2 bases, the J end by 4 bases, with 6 bases between. CDR1 and CDR2 from the germline V gene are GTSNPN and SVGIG (reference sequence). The DNA for the CDR3 is TGTGCCTGGAGTCAACAGGGAAACACCATATATTTT. Protein: CAWSQQGNTIYF.

This chain connects TRBV9 to TRBJ1-1; D ambiguous. Per germline, CDR1 SGDLS and CDR2 YYNGEE. The CDR3 is 14 amino acids. Trimming stripped 2 bases from V and 6 bases from J, with 14 bases between. The CDR3 nucleotides read TGTGCCAGCAGCGTCTCGGCGGGTACGGCTGAAGCTTTCTTT. Protein: CASSVSAGTAEAFF.

This clone was seen more than once but under ten times. The rearrangement links TRBV6-5 to TRBJ1-1; D is ambiguous. V lost 10 bases, J lost 5 bases, and 17 bases lay in between. CDR3 length: 13 residues. Germline values: CDR1 MNHEY, CDR2 SVGAGI. As DNA, the CDR3 is TGTGCCACGGGTAAGTCCCGAGGGACTGAAGCTTTCTTT. It is translated as CATGKSRGTEAFF.

The chain carries TRBV19 and TRBJ2-6; maybe TRBD2 (6 bases). Trimming stripped 6 bases from V and 5 bases from J, with 14 bases between. The CDR3 extends over 15 amino acids. From germline, CDR1 is LNHDA and CDR2 SQIVND (reference sequence). The CDR3 sequence is CASSIGGTRANVLTF. CDR3 sequence (DNA): TGTGCCAGTAGCATCGGCGGGACGCGGGCCAACGTCCTGACTTTC.

The chain's CDR3 is CASSSPDSYEQYF. CDR3 in DNA: TGTGCCAGCAGCTCTCCTGACAGCTACGAGCAGTACTTC. The chain joins TRBV7-5 to TRBJ2-7; TRBD1, the table's D call, lacks a check against the DNA. TRBV7-5 is flagged as a pseudogene. CDR3 size: 13 residues.

V is TRBV19 and J is TRBJ2-5; 10 bases align to TRBD1. The trim removed 5 bases at V and 1 base at J, leaving 7 bases unmatched. CDR1 and CDR2 from the germline V gene are LNHDA and SQIVND (reference sequence). The CDR3 is made up of 16 amino acids. The CDR3 DNA reads as TGTGCCAGTAGTCTTCACGGGACAGGGGTCCAAGAGACCCAGTACTTC. It yields the protein CASSLHGTGVQETQYF.

This rearrangement joins TRBV11-2 to TRBJ2-6; D remains unclear. The germline V gene has CDR1 SGHAT and CDR2 FQNNGV. Trimming removed 5 bases at V and 0 bases at J, with 8 bases between. The CDR3 contains 15 residues. The CDR3 here is CASSPDSSGANVLTF. CDR3 coding DNA: TGTGCCAGCAGCCCCGACTCCTCTGGGGCCAACGTCCTGACTTTC.

The chain combines TRBV28 with TRBJ2-3; TRBD2 matches 8 bases. CDR1 is MDHEN and CDR2 is SYDVKM in the germline V gene. CDR3 length: 16 residues. V shed 3 bases and J 7 bases; nucleotides not matched to a gene: 12. The CDR3 region is CASSLRTSWGAYTQYF. The CDR3 DNA sequence: TGTGCCAGCAGTTTGCGGACTAGCTGGGGGGCCTATACGCAGTATTTT. The full variable domain, in which reference TRBV28 and TRBJ2-3 provide the parts outside the CDR3, is DVKVTQSSRYLVKRTGEKVFLECVQDMDHENMFWYRQDPGLGLRLIYFSYDVKMKEKGDIPEGYSVSREKKERFSLILESASTNQTSMYLCASSLRTSWGAYTQYFGPGTRLTVL.

The chain carries TRBV19 and TRBJ1-1; D is undetermined. The CDR3 contains 14 residues. Per germline, CDR1 LNHDA and CDR2 SQIVND (reference sequence). Trimming left V 1 base short and J 4 bases short, with 10 bases between. The CDR3 reads CASSIVVGSTEAFF. The CDR3, as DNA: TGTGCCAGTAGTATAGTAGTAGGGAGCACTGAAGCTTTCTTT.

The table lists this clone with a few counts. The chain recombines TRBV4-1 with TRBJ2-3; D gene unclear. Germline V gene lookup returns CDR1 MGHRA and CDR2 YSYEKL. This CDR3 comprises 12 residues. Deletions cut 2 bases from V and 6 bases from J, with 6 bases between. The CDR3 loop reads CASSQNMDTQYF. CDR3 bases: TGCGCCAGCAGCCAAAATATGGATACGCAGTATTTT.

The V gene is TRBV21-1, the J gene TRBJ2-7; whether TRBD1, the table's D call, matches the DNA was not checked. TRBV21-1 is termed a pseudogene. The CDR3 runs 13 residues. The chain's CDR3 is CASSRDIYYEQYF. DNA for the CDR3: TGTGCCAGCAGCAGGGACATCTACTACGAGCAGTACTTC.

The chain employs TRBV6-5 and TRBJ2-5; D is uncertain. The germline V and J ends were trimmed by 5 bases and 7 bases, with 8 bases remaining between them. This CDR3 comprises 11 residues. Germline V gene sequence: CDR1 MNHEY, CDR2 SVGAGI. CDR3 loop: CASSGPVTQYF. The DNA of the CDR3 is TGTGCCAGCAGTGGTCCGGTGACCCAGTACTTC.

This clone has only a few counts. This rearrangement joins TRBV7-2 to TRBJ1-5, with TRBD1 matching over 9 bases. Germline CDR1 reads SGHTA; CDR2 reads FQGNSA. This CDR3 contains 17 residues. The V segment lost 5 bases and the J segment 11 bases; nucleotides outside the gene matches: 19. CDR3 region: CASSKRTTGQGDQTQHF. For the CDR3, the DNA is TGTGCCAGCAGCAAGCGCACCACGGGACAGGGAGACCAGACCCAGCATTTT.

The V and J genes are TRBV2 and TRBJ1-6; TRBD1 agrees at 8 bases. The CDR3 covers 15 residues. Germline lookup yields CDR1 SNHLY and CDR2 FYNNEI. V lost 6 bases and J lost 5; bases outside the gene matches: 6. CDR3 nucleotide sequence: TGTGCCAGCAGCCGACAGGGGCCTGATAATTCACCCCTCCACTTT. This encodes CASSRQGPDNSPLHF. Based on the CDR3 plus reference TRBV2 and TRBJ1-6, the full variable domain is EPEVTQTPSHQVTQMGQEVILRCVPISNHLYFYWYRQILGQKVEFLVSFYNNEISEKSEIFDDQFSVERPDGSNFTLKIRSTKLEDSAMYFCASSRQGPDNSPLHFGNGTRLTVT.

This clone has a handful of counts. The chain combines TRBV2 with TRBJ1-2, with 8 bases aligning to TRBD1. Germline V gives CDR1 SNHLY, CDR2 FYNNEI. V gave up 6 bases and J gave up 7 bases; unmatched junction bases: 7. The CDR3 contains 13 residues. The CDR3 DNA reads TGTGCCAGCAGCCCTCAGGGGGCCGGTGGCTACACCTTC. Translating it yields CASSPQGAGGYTF.

The chain combines TRBV7-9 with TRBJ1-1; 9 bases are shared with TRBD1. V lost 7 bases to trimming and J lost 2 bases; unmatched junction nucleotides: 5. The V gene's germline CDR1 is SEHNR and CDR2 FQNEAQ (reference sequence). The CDR3 covers 14 residues. The CDR3 loop reads CASTRQGGNTEAFF. The CDR3 coding sequence is TGTGCCAGCACGCGACAGGGGGGAAACACTGAAGCTTTCTTT.

The chain carries TRBV5-1 and TRBJ1-2; D not certain. V lost 0 bases and J 5 bases, leaving 14 bases between the germline ends. Germline assignment: CDR1 SGHRS and CDR2 YFSETQ. This CDR3 contains 15 residues. This CDR3 is CASSLGAGLTYGYTF. CDR3 bases: TGCGCCAGCAGCTTGGGGGCAGGACTAACATATGGCTACACCTTC.

A few counts support this clone. V is TRBV12-1 and J is TRBJ1-6; TRBD1 reflects the table's D call only, with no check against the DNA. TRBV12-1 constitutes a pseudogene. This CDR3 has 13 amino acids. The CDR3 DNA sequence: TGTGCCAGCAGGGGACAGGTGAATTCACCCCTCCACTTT. Protein: CASRGQVNSPLHF.

This clone was found once. The chain has TRBV5-1 and TRBJ2-2; D is ambiguous. The length of the CDR3 is 14 residues. Germline lookup yields CDR1 SGHRS and CDR2 YFSETQ. V was cut by 0 bases and J by 1 base, with 4 bases left in between. CDR3: CASSLVGNTGELFF. The CDR3 coding sequence is TGCGCCAGCAGCTTGGTCGGGAACACCGGGGAGCTGTTTTTT.

The V call is TRBV2, the J call TRBJ2-3, with TRBD2 matching 9 bases. Germline V CDR1 and CDR2: SNHLY, FYNNEI. The CDR3 totals 15 residues. The junction had 6 bases not matched to a gene; V was cut back by 4 bases and J by 4 bases. The CDR3 DNA sequence: TGTGCCAGCAGTGCGACTAGCGGAAAAGCAGATACGCAGTATTTT. Protein product: CASSATSGKADTQYF.

The chain carries TRBV9 and TRBJ1-2; D gene uncertain. V shed 4 bases and J shed 3 bases, with 16 bases lying between them. In germline, CDR1 is SGDLS, CDR2 YYNGEE. The CDR3 has 15 amino acids. The CDR3 region has the DNA TGTGCCAGCAGCCCTCGGACTCCCCCCTACTATGGCTACACCTTC. Amino acid sequence: CASSPRTPPYYGYTF.

This clone was detected only a few times. The V and J genes are TRBV2 and TRBJ2-5; D might be TRBD2 (5 bases). V lost 7 bases to trimming and J lost 4 bases, with 10 bases between them. This CDR3 comprises 12 residues. Germline CDR1 is SNHLY and CDR2 is FYNNEI. The CDR3 region is CASMLAGETQYF. The CDR3 nucleotides read TGTGCCAGCATGCTAGCCGGAGAGACCCAGTACTTC.